Listed here is a single T cell receptor (beta chain). This record belongs to a study of blood T cell repertoires in COVID-19. TCRdb's table, derived via immunoSEQ multiplex PCR, lists solely in-frame clones and lacks some. The table shows about 440,000 clones, with nearly 90% occurring only once. V gave up 4 bases and J gave up 10 bases; unmatched junction bases: 8. The CDR3 is 14 residues long. Per germline, CDR1 SGHRS and CDR2 YFSETQ. Specimen: PBMCs or T cells enriched from blood (not recorded which). This receptor was taken from a woman aged 18-29 years with acute COVID-19. The chain recombines TRBV5-1 with TRBJ1-6; 7 bases match TRBD1. CDR3 protein: CASSNTGVGSPLHF. DNA for the CDR3: TGCGCCAGCAGCAACACAGGGGTAGGGTCACCCCTCCACTTT.